Below are 13 T cell receptor beta chains sequenced from a single sample in a study of cytomegalovirus exposure and HLA in healthy donors. The PCR used 60 Vbeta and 13 Jbeta primers. The protocol was immunoSEQ multiplex PCR, while the TCRdb copy is restricted to in-frame clones and leaves out a portion. The repertoire includes around 120,000 clones, around 67% of them detected once, and around 4% sits in the top ten. Sequencing used PBMCs. These receptor sequences come from a woman aged 40 to 50 in good health and CMV-seronegative.

The chain recombines TRBV5-6 with TRBJ1-3; D uncertain. This CDR3 is built from 14 residues. The V gene's germline CDR1 is SGHDT and CDR2 YYEEEE. Trimming left V 2 bases short and J 4 bases short, with 10 bases between. The CDR3 loop is CASSLLGRGNTIYF. The CDR3 DNA is TGTGCCAGCAGCTTACTAGGGAGAGGAAACACCATATATTTT.

The table lists this clone with a few counts. The V and J genes are TRBV7-2 and TRBJ2-7, with TRBD1 as a possible D gene (6 bases). Germline V lookup: CDR1 SGHTA, CDR2 FQGNSA. This CDR3 has 13 residues. The germline V and J ends were trimmed by 6 bases and 2 bases, with 11 bases remaining between them. The CDR3 sequence is CASSLDSPYEQYF. The CDR3 nucleotides read TGTGCCAGCAGTTTGGACAGTCCCTACGAGCAGTACTTC.

This clone was detected once. The V gene is TRBV5-6, the J gene TRBJ2-1, with TRBD1 identical over 7 bases. Germline V gene data show CDR1 as SGHDT and CDR2 as YYEEEE. CDR3 size: 15 residues. Unmatched junction bases numbered 12, after V lost 2 bases and J lost 10 bases. CDR3 amino acids: CASSFLSDRAFEQFF. Written as DNA, the CDR3 is TGTGCCAGCAGCTTTCTTTCCGACAGGGCTTTCGAGCAGTTCTTC. The full variable domain, its missing parts supplied by reference TRBV5-6 and TRBJ2-1, is DAGVTQSPTHLIKTRGQQVTLRCSPKSGHDTVSWYQQALGQGPQFIFQYYEEEERQRGNFPDRFSGHQFPNYSSELNVNALLLGDSALYLCASSFLSDRAFEQFFGPGTRLTVL.

The genes are TRBV14 and TRBJ2-2, with 7 positions matching TRBD1. Germline V gene data show CDR1 as SGHDN and CDR2 as FVKESK. V trimming: 4 bases; J trimming: 4 bases; junction bases outside the gene matches: 3. This CDR3 is built from 14 residues. This CDR3 is CASSRQGATGELFF. CDR3 nucleotides: TGTGCCAGCAGCCGACAGGGTGCCACCGGGGAGCTGTTTTTT.

The gene calls are TRBV7-2 and TRBJ1-1; 9 nucleotides align to TRBD1. V trimming: 8 bases; J trimming: 1 base; junction bases outside the gene matches: 8. The CDR3 runs 15 residues. Germline V lookup: CDR1 SGHTA, CDR2 FQGNSA. The CDR3 DNA reads TGTGCCAGCGGCCGGGACAGGGCCTCGAACACTGAAGCTTTCTTT. The encoded protein is CASGRDRASNTEAFF.

The chain carries TRBV5-4 and TRBJ1-2; D gene unclear. V was cut by 0 bases and J by 0 bases, with 6 bases left in between. Germline CDR1 reads SGHNT; CDR2 reads YYREEE (reference sequence). The CDR3 is 14 amino acids. The CDR3 sequence is CASSLVGPNYGYTF. DNA for the CDR3: TGTGCCAGCAGCTTGGTGGGCCCTAACTATGGCTACACCTTC. The full variable domain, rest sourced from reference TRBV5-4 and TRBJ1-2, is ETGVTQSPTHLIKTRGQQVTLRCSSQSGHNTVSWYQQALGQGPQFIFQYYREEENGRGNFPPRFSGLQFPNYSSELNVNALELDDSALYLCASSLVGPNYGYTFGSGTRLTVV.

This chain links TRBV6-5 with TRBJ2-3; 10 bases line up with TRBD2. The CDR3 runs 16 residues. The germline gives CDR1 MNHEY, CDR2 SVGAGI. The ends lost 3 bases at V and 0 bases at J; junction bases unmatched: 3. Here the CDR3 reads CASSYNSGGSTDTQYF. CDR3 nucleotide sequence: TGTGCCAGCAGTTATAATAGCGGGGGGAGCACAGATACGCAGTATTTT.

The chain uses TRBV4-1 and TRBJ1-2, with D perhaps matching TRBD1 (5 bases). Germline lookup yields CDR1 MGHRA and CDR2 YSYEKL. Trimming shortened V by 0 bases and J by 4 bases, and 12 bases separated the two germline ends. The CDR3 consists of 15 residues. As DNA, the CDR3 is TGCGCCAGCAGCCAAGAAAGGGGTAGGATCTATGGCTACACCTTC. Translating gives CASSQERGRIYGYTF.

The rearrangement uses TRBV7-2 and TRBJ2-5; 8 nucleotides match TRBD1. The trim removed 1 base at V and 5 bases at J, leaving 3 bases unmatched. CDR3 length equals 14 residues. Germline V gene data show CDR1 as SGHTA and CDR2 as FQGNSA. The CDR3 region has the DNA TGTGCCAGCAGCTTAGGGGACAGGTGGGAGACCCAGTACTTC. Encoded protein: CASSLGDRWETQYF.

The rearrangement links TRBV4-2 to TRBJ2-5; 14 bases line up with TRBD2. The V segment lost 2 bases and the J segment 5 bases; nucleotides outside the gene matches: 4. From germline, CDR1 is LGHNA and CDR2 YNFKEQ. The CDR3 has 16 residues. The CDR3 DNA reads as TGTGCCAGCAGCCAAACCGGGACTAGCGGGAGCGAGACCCAGTACTTC. Translated: CASSQTGTSGSETQYF.

The chain joins TRBV7-2 to TRBJ2-4; D possibly corresponds to TRBD2 (6 bases). Trimming left V 4 bases short and J 1 base short, with 8 bases between. The CDR3 is 14 residues long. Germline V gives CDR1 SGHTA, CDR2 FQGNSA. The CDR3 here is CASSSEGAKNIQYF. For the CDR3, the DNA is TGTGCCAGCAGCTCGGAGGGTGCCAAAAACATTCAGTACTTC.

This chain joins TRBV20-1 and TRBJ1-1, with 9 bases lining up with TRBD1. The CDR3 has 11 residues. The V gene's germline CDR1 is DFQATT and CDR2 SNEGSKA (reference sequence). V was pared by 6 bases and J by 11 bases, with 7 bases of the junction left unmatched. In DNA, the CDR3 is TGCAGTGCCCCCCGGACAGGGGTGGCTTTCTTT. Protein: CSAPRTGVAFF.

This chain uses TRBV7-8 with TRBJ2-2; perhaps TRBD1 as D (5 bases). V lost 2 bases and J lost 2, with 12 bases in between. Germline-derived CDR1 and CDR2 are SGHVS and FQNEAQ. The CDR3 loop spans 16 amino acids. The CDR3 nucleotides read TGTGCCAGCAGCTTATGGGGCAGGGAAAACACCGGGGAGCTGTTTTTT. Its translation is CASSLWGRENTGELFF.